The subject of this entry is one TCR beta chain. No antigen is known for it. This specimen belongs to a study of CD8 T cells in ankylosing spondylitis. The CDR3 has 16 amino acids. Germline V gene sequence: CDR1 SGDLS, CDR2 YYNGEE. V lost 4 bases, J lost 7 bases, and 23 bases lay in between. In making TCR beta libraries, quantitative 5'-RACE with molecular barcodes was used. TCRdb recomputed calls from the 5' RACE reads with MiXCR, one row per CDR3 protein. The table records roughly 490,000 distinct CDR3 sequences, roughly 5.2% of them present only once. Study-level results: Ankylosing spondylitis blood appeared to carry a characteristic TCR beta motif of roughly eight highly homologous variants. Earlier work had already found some motif variants in reactive arthritis synovial fluid and blood. Significant enrichment of disease-linked clones was reported in matched ankylosing spondylitis synovial fluid. Disease-linked clones bore a CD8+ phenotype, appearing relatively rarely in peripheral blood.

The specimen sequenced was blood, either unsorted or a sorted T cell fraction (not recorded which). The chain combines TRBV9 with TRBJ1-2; D is undetermined. This receptor was taken from a male donor with ankylosing spondylitis. The CDR3 is CASSSRRQDRARGYTF. The CDR3 DNA sequence: TGTGCCAGCAGCTCAAGGAGGCAGGACCGGGCCCGTGGCTACACCTTC.